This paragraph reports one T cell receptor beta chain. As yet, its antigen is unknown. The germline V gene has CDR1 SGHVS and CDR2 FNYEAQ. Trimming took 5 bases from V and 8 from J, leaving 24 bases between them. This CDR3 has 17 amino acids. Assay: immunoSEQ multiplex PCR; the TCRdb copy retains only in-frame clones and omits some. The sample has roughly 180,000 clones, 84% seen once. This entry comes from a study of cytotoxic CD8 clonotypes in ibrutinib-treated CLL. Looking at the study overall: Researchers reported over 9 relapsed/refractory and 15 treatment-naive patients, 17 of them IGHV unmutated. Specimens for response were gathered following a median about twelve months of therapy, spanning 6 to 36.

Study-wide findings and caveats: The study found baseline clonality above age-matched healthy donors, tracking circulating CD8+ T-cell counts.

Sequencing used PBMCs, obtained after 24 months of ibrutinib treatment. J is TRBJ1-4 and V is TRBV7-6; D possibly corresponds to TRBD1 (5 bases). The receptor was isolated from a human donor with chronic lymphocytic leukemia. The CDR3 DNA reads TGTGCCAGCAGCAGAGACAGCGTTGAAACCTTTTCAGAAAAACTGTTTTTT. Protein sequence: CASSRDSVETFSEKLFF. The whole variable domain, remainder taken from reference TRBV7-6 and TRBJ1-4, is GAGVSQSPRYKVTKRGQDVALRCDPISGHVSLYWYRQALGQGPEFLTYFNYEAQQDKSGLPNDRFSAERPEGSISTLTIQRTEQRDSAMYRCASSRDSVETFSEKLFFGSGTQLSVL.